The T cell receptor beta chain under discussion was sequenced for a study of blood T cell repertoires in COVID-19. About the research overall: The samples span acute and convalescent COVID-19 from the United States, Italy and Spain. Nucleic acid was either cDNA or gDNA, and it came from T cells, B-cell-depleted T cells, or PBMCs.

Original analysis: Quantification of nucleated cells was approximated via reference gene primer amplification. The protocol was immunoSEQ multiplex PCR, while the TCRdb copy is restricted to in-frame clones and leaves out a portion. Clonal size and the V and J genes are those of that table, whereas D and trimming came from the DNA. The table records some 670,000 clones, 85% to 90% of them present only once. Points on this clone: Other DNA variants within this sample encode the same CDR3.

Germline V gene data show CDR1 as KGHSH and CDR2 as LQKENI. The CDR3 runs to 14 residues. V lost 3 bases to trimming and J lost 1 base, with 9 bases between them. Sequences were obtained from peripheral blood. The receptor was isolated from a woman aged 18-29 years with acute or convalescent COVID-19. The rearrangement links TRBV18 to TRBJ1-1; TRBD1 might be the D (5 bases). The CDR3, as DNA: TGTGCCAGCTCACCCCTAGGACAGAACACTGAAGCTTTCTTT. This encodes CASSPLGQNTEAFF. The variable domain in full, completed from reference TRBV18 and TRBJ1-1, reads NAGVMQNPRHLVRRRGQEARLRCSPMKGHSHVYWYRQLPEEGLKFMVYLQKENIIDESGMPKERFSAEFPKEGPSILRIQQVVRGDSAAYFCASSPLGQNTEAFFGQGTRLTVV.